Listed here are 31 T cell receptor beta chains from one sample, sequenced in a study of T cells in Graves' hyperthyroidism and ophthalmopathy. There were TCR beta CDR3 regions amplified from RNA transcripts. The HTBI set primed first-round TCR CDR3 RT-PCR. TCRdb used MiXCR to reprocess the multiplex PCR reads, holding one entry per CDR3 protein. The sample includes about 840,000 distinct CDR3 sequences, around 39% seen only once; the top ten take around 9.3%. Input material: blood. Receptors were obtained from a man aged 18 to 29 with Graves' hyperthyroidism.

This rearrangement joins TRBV15 to TRBJ2-5; 7 nucleotides line up with TRBD1. Germline loops: CDR1 LNHNV, CDR2 YYDKDF (reference sequence). V was clipped by 0 bases and J by 2 bases; unmatched bases: 9. CDR3 length: 17 amino acids. The DNA for the CDR3 is TGTGCCACCAGCAGAGAATTAGGCGACAGGGATCAAGAGACCCAGTACTTC. Translation gives CATSRELGDRDQETQYF. Based on the CDR3 plus reference TRBV15 and TRBJ2-5, the full variable domain is DAMVIQNPRYQVTQFGKPVTLSCSQTLNHNVMYWYQQKSSQAPKLLFHYYDKDFNNEADTPDNFQSRRPNTSFCFLDIRSPGLGDTAMYLCATSRELGDRDQETQYFGPGTRLLVL.

Of note for this clonotype: This clone may be a read error of a much larger clone one base away. The chain has TRBV20-1 and TRBJ2-5; D gene uncertain. CDR1 is DFQATT, CDR2 SNEGSKA, per germline (reference sequence). This CDR3 spans 11 amino acids. CDR3 loop: CSPNDRETQYF. As DNA, the CDR3 is TGCAGCCCTAACGACCGGGAGACCCAGTACTTC.

Points on this clonotype: Possible read error: a much larger clone is one base away. This chain joins TRBV2 and TRBJ2-5, with 10 bases aligning to TRBD1. From germline, CDR1 is SNHLY and CDR2 FYNNEI. The CDR3 has 16 amino acids. The CDR3 reads CASSEETGGAGQTQCF. The CDR3 nucleotides are TGTGCCAGCAGTGAAGAGACAGGGGGCGCAGGACAGACCCAGTGCTTC.

V usage is TRBV29-1 and J usage is TRBJ1-1; D unclear. CDR3 length: 15 amino acids. Germline CDR1 is SQVTM and CDR2 is ANQGSEA. V lost 7 bases to trimming and J lost 3 bases, with 21 bases between them. The CDR3 protein is CSGTAPGREDTEAFF. CDR3 DNA: TGCAGCGGCACGGCCCCGGGGAGAGAAGACACTGAAGCTTTCTTT.

CDR3 in amino acids: CASTKDRVGPYEQYF. In nucleotides, the CDR3 is TGTGCCAGCACCAAAGACAGGGTAGGACCCTACGAGCAGTACTTC. The chain carries TRBV6-6 and TRBJ2-7; the match to TRBD1 covers 7 bases. CDR1 is MNHNY and CDR2 is SVGAGI in the germline V gene (reference sequence). The V gene end was trimmed by 7 bases and the J gene end by 2 bases; junction bases not matched to a gene: 11. The CDR3 spans 15 residues.

The V call is TRBV29-1, the J call TRBJ2-7, with D hard to call. V lost 7 bases to trimming and J lost 0 bases, with 4 bases between them. The CDR3 is made up of 10 amino acids. Germline CDR1 is SQVTM and CDR2 is ANQGSEA. The chain's CDR3 is CSDSSYEQYF. Written as DNA, the CDR3 is TGCAGCGATAGCTCCTACGAGCAGTACTTC.

This clonotype was detected many times. The chain has TRBV9 and TRBJ1-2; D is unclear. Deletions cut 4 bases from V and 7 bases from J, with 8 bases between. The CDR3 is 11 residues long. Looked up from germline, CDR1 is SGDLS and CDR2 is YYNGEE. In nucleotides, the CDR3 is TGTGCCAGCAGCAGCGAGGGTGGCTACACCTTC. Protein: CASSSEGGYTF.

Remarks on this clonotype: The junction does not match germline at one end; this may be a read error. The J gene is TRBJ1-4, the V gene TRBV7-2; D not resolved. This CDR3 has 14 residues. Germline CDR1 reads SGHTA; CDR2 reads FQGNSA. CDR3 DNA: TGTGCCAGCAGCTCGGGGATAACTAATGAAAAACTGGTTTTT. Protein sequence: CASSSGITNEKLVF.

Comments on this clonotype: Germline and junction disagree at one end, which may indicate a read error. The V call is TRBV6-5, the J call TRBJ1-6; no firm D call. CDR3 length: 14 residues. The germline V gene has CDR1 MNHEY and CDR2 SVGAGI. DNA for the CDR3: TGTGCCATCAGTTACAAAGAACGTAATTCACCCCTCCACTTT. Translation: CAISYKERNSPLHF.

This clonotype was detected only a few times. CDR3 protein: CASSLSEGEKLFF. CDR3 DNA sequence: TGTGCCAGCAGTTTATCAGAGGGCGAAAAACTGTTTTTT. The chain joins TRBV27 to TRBJ1-4; D is uncertain. V was cut by 0 bases and J by 8 bases, with 7 bases left in between. The CDR3 has 13 amino acids. Germline CDR1 reads MNHEY; CDR2 reads SMNVEV (reference sequence).

This clonotype was recorded at least ten times. The genes are TRBV19 and TRBJ1-5; 10 bases are a match to TRBD1. Trimming took 5 bases from V and 5 from J; bases not matched to a gene: 6. Germline V gene sequence: CDR1 LNHDA, CDR2 SQIVND (reference sequence). The CDR3 covers 15 residues. The CDR3 loop reads CASSSPDRGYQPQHF. The DNA of the CDR3 is TGTGCCAGTAGTTCCCCGGACAGGGGGTATCAGCCCCAGCATTTT.

This clonotype occurred a few times. This sequence joins TRBV13 and TRBJ1-4, with 10 bases lining up with TRBD1. V was clipped by 4 bases and J by 3 bases; unmatched bases: 5. This CDR3 spans 16 amino acids. CDR1 and CDR2 (germline): PRHDT, FYEKMQ (reference sequence). The CDR3 nucleotides are TGTGCCAGCAGCTCGGGACAGGGGATGTCTAATGAAAAACTGTTTTTT. It yields the protein CASSSGQGMSNEKLFF.

This clonotype was seen repeatedly, ten times or more. The CDR3 loop is CASKGLINQPQHF. DNA of the CDR3: TGTGCCAGCAAGGGCCTGATCAATCAGCCCCAGCATTTT. The chain recombines TRBV2 with TRBJ1-5; D is uncertain. The CDR3 runs to 13 residues. V dropped 7 bases and J dropped 3 bases, with 10 bases sitting between them. The germline V gene has CDR1 SNHLY and CDR2 FYNNEI.

The CDR3 DNA is TGCGCCAGCAGCACTTACAGGGGCTACGAGCAGTACTTC. Translating it yields CASSTYRGYEQYF. The chain joins TRBV5-1 to TRBJ2-7; TRBD1 aligns across 7 bases. Germline lookup yields CDR1 SGHRS and CDR2 YFSETQ. The J segment lost 3 bases and the V segment lost 4 bases, leaving 4 bases of the junction unmatched. This CDR3 spans 13 amino acids.

This clonotype has only one observation. One end of the junction does not line up with germline, which may come from a read error. The J gene is TRBJ2-2, the V gene TRBV15, with D tentatively TRBD1 (6 bases). The germline V gene has CDR1 LNHNV and CDR2 YYDKDF (reference sequence). The CDR3 consists of 14 residues. CDR3 region: CATSRGQTTRGAVF. In DNA, the CDR3 is TGTGCCACCAGCAGGGGACAAACTACACGGGGAGCTGTTTTT.

The table lists this clonotype with many counts. The gene calls are TRBV7-8 and TRBJ1-1; D may be TRBD1 (5 bases). The length of the CDR3 is 13 residues. Germline V gene data show CDR1 as SGHVS and CDR2 as FQNEAQ. Trimming stripped 5 bases from V and 11 bases from J, with 18 bases between. The CDR3 bases are TGTGCCAGCAGCCCCTCCACAGGCCGCCGGGCTTTCTTT. Translating gives CASSPSTGRRAFF. The full variable domain, with the rest looked up from reference TRBV7-8 and TRBJ1-1, is GAGVSQSPRYKVAKRGQDVALRCDPISGHVSLFWYQQALGQGPEFLTYFQNEAQLDKSGLPSDRFFAERPEGSVSTLKIQRTQQEDSAVYLCASSPSTGRRAFFGQGTRLTVV.

This clonotype was observed a few times. This chain links TRBV4-1 with TRBJ2-7; no firm D call. In germline, CDR1 is MGHRA, CDR2 YSYEKL. The CDR3 totals 14 residues. The V gene lost 1 base and the J gene lost 3 bases, with 10 bases spanning the gap. In nucleotides, the CDR3 is TGCGCCAGCAGCCAAGGTGGAGCGAACTACGAGCAGTACTTC. Amino acid sequence: CASSQGGANYEQYF.

Comments on this clonotype: This may stem from a read error, because a much larger clone lies one nucleotide away. The J gene is TRBJ2-5, the V gene TRBV10-2; the D call may be TRBD1 or TRBD2 (5 bases each). The germline CDR1 and CDR2 sequences are WSHSY and SAAADI. Trimming removed 2 bases from V and 6 bases from J, with 10 bases in between. The CDR3 totals 13 residues. CDR3: CASSEKGEKTQYF. In DNA, the CDR3 is TGCGCCAGCAGTGAGAAAGGGGAGAAGACCCAGTACTTC.

This clonotype was picked up many times. The gene calls are TRBV18 and TRBJ1-5; maybe TRBD1 (5 bases). Trimming removed 0 bases at V and 15 bases at J, with 12 bases between. Germline lookup yields CDR1 KGHSH and CDR2 LQKENI. This CDR3 spans 12 amino acids. This CDR3 is CASSPPSGHRHF. As DNA, the CDR3 is TGTGCCAGCTCACCACCATCGGGGCACAGGCATTTT.

The chain couples TRBV2 to TRBJ2-7; D tentatively fits TRBD1 or TRBD2 (6 bases each). This CDR3 region has 15 residues. The V gene's germline CDR1 is SNHLY and CDR2 FYNNEI. V lost 1 base and J 5 bases, leaving 15 bases between the germline ends. In DNA, the CDR3 is TGTGCCAGCAGTGAAGGAAGGGGGGCGATTCACGAGCAGTACTTC. Translation gives CASSEGRGAIHEQYF.

The chain couples TRBV6-1 to TRBJ1-1; D perhaps matches TRBD1 (5 bases). This CDR3 is 12 amino acids long. The germline V gene encodes CDR1 MNHNS and CDR2 SASEGT. Trimming cost V 7 bases and J 5 bases, with 11 bases left between them. This chain's CDR3 is CASTWGTTEAFF. CDR3 coding DNA: TGTGCCAGCACCTGGGGCACTACTGAAGCTTTCTTT.

This clonotype was recorded at least ten times. V usage is TRBV7-8 and J usage is TRBJ1-6; D is undetermined. Trimming pared 2 bases from V and 9 bases from J, leaving 14 bases between. Germline V CDR1 and CDR2: SGHVS, FQNEAQ. This CDR3 has 15 residues. The CDR3 coding sequence is TGTGCCAGCAGCTTACCAGCCAGTTCTGGTTCACCCCTCCACTTT. Translating gives CASSLPASSGSPLHF.

The V gene is TRBV29-1, the J gene TRBJ1-4; D not certain. CDR3 length: 11 amino acids. Germline CDR1 and CDR2: SQVTM and ANQGSEA. V was pared by 6 bases and J by 7 bases, with 9 bases between. The CDR3 nucleotides are TGCAGCGTCAACCAAGGTGAAAAACTGTTTTTT. Amino acids: CSVNQGEKLFF.

This clonotype was observed at least ten times. In DNA form, the CDR3 reads TGCAGTTGCAGGACTAGCGGTCCGTTGGCCCAGTACTTC. The encoded protein is CSCRTSGPLAQYF. The gene calls are TRBV20-1 and TRBJ2-5; 10 nucleotides align to TRBD2. The CDR3 length is 13 residues. J lost 9 bases, V lost 8 bases, and 12 bases had no gene match. Germline V gene lookup returns CDR1 DFQATT and CDR2 SNEGSKA (reference sequence).

The chain joins TRBV7-8 to TRBJ1-1; TRBD1 matches at 9 bases. V shed 0 bases and J 0 bases; nucleotides not matched to a gene: 14. The CDR3 contains 20 residues. The V gene's germline CDR1 is SGHVS and CDR2 FQNEAQ. As DNA, the CDR3 is TGTGCCAGCAGCTTAGCAATTTACAGGGGGCGGAGGGCTGTGAACACTGAAGCTTTCTTT. Translating it yields CASSLAIYRGRRAVNTEAFF.

This clonotype was detected ten times or more. The rearrangement joins TRBV2 to TRBJ2-5; D not certain. This CDR3 is 11 amino acids long. Trimming took off 5 bases at V and 3 bases at J, with 4 bases between the two ends. Looked up from germline, CDR1 is SNHLY and CDR2 is FYNNEI. CDR3 sequence reads: CASSPKETQYF. The CDR3 nucleotides read TGTGCCAGCAGTCCCAAAGAGACCCAGTACTTC.

The chain recombines TRBV20-1 with TRBJ1-5; tentatively, D is TRBD1 (6 bases). Germline loops: CDR1 DFQATT, CDR2 SNEGSKA (reference sequence). The CDR3 has 12 residues. V gave up 6 bases and J gave up 7 bases, with 13 bases separating them. The CDR3 DNA reads as TGCAGTGCCAGACAGGTTTACCAGCCCCAGCATTTT. Protein sequence: CSARQVYQPQHF.

This chain connects TRBV9 to TRBJ1-1; a possible D gene is TRBD1 (6 bases). V lost 4 bases and J 1 base, leaving 14 bases between the germline ends. From germline, CDR1 is SGDLS and CDR2 YYNGEE. The length of the CDR3 is 15 residues. CDR3 nucleotide sequence: TGTGCCAGCAGCCCTACAGAGACAGGGAACACTGAAGCTTTCTTT. Translating it yields CASSPTETGNTEAFF.

This clonotype was counted a few times. This rearrangement joins TRBV5-5 to TRBJ1-5; no firm D call. Trimming stripped 2 bases from V and 0 bases from J, with 6 bases between. The CDR3 is 14 amino acids. Germline V lookup: CDR1 SGHKS, CDR2 YYEKEE (reference sequence). CDR3 nucleotide sequence: TGTGCCAGCAGCTTTGGGGTTAGCAATCAGCCCCAGCATTTT. As protein: CASSFGVSNQPQHF.

The table lists this clonotype with many counts. The rearrangement links TRBV20-1 to TRBJ2-2, with 10 bases that match TRBD2. Losses at the gene ends were 0 bases for V and 8 bases for J; bases not matched to a gene: 9. Per the germline V gene, CDR1 is DFQATT and CDR2 is SNEGSKA (reference sequence). The CDR3 consists of 16 residues. CDR3 sequence reads: CSARDHLAGESGELFF. The DNA for the CDR3 is TGCAGTGCTAGAGATCACCTAGCGGGAGAATCGGGGGAGCTGTTTTTT.

This chain links TRBV12-3 or TRBV12-4 with TRBJ2-5; 9 bases agree with TRBD1. Trimming at V came to 5 bases and at J to 4 bases, leaving 8 bases not matched to a gene. This CDR3 region has 15 residues. CDR3 loop: CASSGTGGLAETQYF. Here the CDR3 DNA reads TGTGCCAGCAGTGGAACAGGGGGCTTGGCAGAGACCCAGTACTTC.